A single T cell receptor (beta chain) is shown here with its context. The antigen remains unidentified. V gave up 4 bases and J gave up 0 bases, with 17 bases separating them. This CDR3 region has 17 residues. Germline-derived CDR1 and CDR2 are SGHRS and YFSETQ. The record originates from a study of early T cells in non-severe SARS-CoV-2 infection. Overall study: Bulk RNA taken from unsorted whole blood was sequenced, leaving chains unpaired.

The study, taken as a whole, reports: Database matching using VDJdb favored anti-spike CD8 responses, with private and CD4 specificities left missing.

Unique molecular identifiers (one per individual cDNA molecule) were attached. One entry per CDR3 protein results from TCRdb running MiXCR on the 5' RACE reads. The table has some 61,000 distinct CDR3 sequences, around 13% seen once; the top ten hold 8% to 10%. The rearrangement links TRBV5-1 to TRBJ2-4; D is possibly TRBD1 (6 bases). The clonotype originates from an adult who was a healthcare worker with PCR-confirmed SARS-CoV-2 infection or an uninfected control (not recorded which). Sequencing was done on a sample of whole blood. CDR3 sequence reads: CASSNGQGRQAKNIQYF. The CDR3 DNA sequence: TGCGCCAGCAGCAACGGCCAGGGGCGACAAGCCAAAAACATTCAGTACTTC. The variable domain in full, with the rest retrieved from reference TRBV5-1 and TRBJ2-4, is KAGVTQTPRYLIKTRGQQVTLSCSPISGHRSVSWYQQTPGQGLQFLFEYFSETQRNKGNFPGRFSGRQFSNSRSEMNVSTLELGDSALYLCASSNGQGRQAKNIQYFGAGTRLSVL.